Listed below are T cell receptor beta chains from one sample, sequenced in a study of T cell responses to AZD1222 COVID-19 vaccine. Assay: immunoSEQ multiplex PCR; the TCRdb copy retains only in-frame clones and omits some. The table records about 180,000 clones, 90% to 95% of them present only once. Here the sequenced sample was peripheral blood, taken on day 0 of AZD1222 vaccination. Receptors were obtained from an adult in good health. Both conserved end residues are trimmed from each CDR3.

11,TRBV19,ASSIRADQPQH
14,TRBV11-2,ASSLDPGPLRYEQY
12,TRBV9,ASSPRAGSYEQY
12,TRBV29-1,SVDPGVRTDTQY
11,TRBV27,ASSSRAYNEQF
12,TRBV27,ASSASHLNTEAF
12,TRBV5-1,ASSFRDRDEKLF
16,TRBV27,ASTHTLTGRSRNYGYT
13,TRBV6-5,ASSYSGPFGDEQF
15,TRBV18,ASSPKVASTGGTEAF
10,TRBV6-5,ASTSGRYEQY
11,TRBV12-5,ASGGQGGTEAF
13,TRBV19,ASSIGTDLRSPLH
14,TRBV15,ATSRDSAQGQETQY
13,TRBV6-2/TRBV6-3,ASSSGQGGGGELF
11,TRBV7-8,ASSLGMATEAF
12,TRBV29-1,SVAPTGANEKLF
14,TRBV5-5,ASSIYTTGGSQPQH